Given below is one T cell receptor (beta chain) in context. Its antigen is undetermined. J gave up 4 bases and V 0 bases, and 7 bases lay outside the gene matches. Germline V gene data show CDR1 as MGHRA and CDR2 as YSYEKL. This CDR3 is built from 16 residues. The data are from a study of cytomegalovirus exposure and HLA in healthy donors. Study outcomes and limitations: Per published reports, the classifier diagnosed cytomegalovirus status with high specificity and sensitivity. There were some V segments, including TRBV6-2 and TRBV6-3, excluded as indistinguishable.

PCR primers comprised 60 Vbeta and 13 Jbeta primers. As originally analysed: Approximately 11 million of the roughly 80 million unique TCR beta chains counted in a later analysis were shared. Some clones are missing from TCRdb's copy, which holds only in-frame ones; the method was immunoSEQ multiplex PCR. V, J and clone size were drawn from that table, and D and trimming were deduced from the DNA. The sample holds approximately 110,000 clones; roughly 69% are singletons and the top ten take 3.5% to 4%. This chain links TRBV4-1 with TRBJ2-7; 9 bases match TRBD1. Input material: PBMCs. This receptor was identified in a man aged 25 to 40 in good health and CMV-seropositive. CDR3 DNA sequence: TGCGCCAGCAGCCAAGATAGAACAGGGGGCATGTACGAGCAGTACTTC. This translates into CASSQDRTGGMYEQYF.